This TCR beta chain derives from a study of shared clonotypes between healthy human individuals. Healthy HIV-negative adults without recent acute infections or vaccinations served as donors. The assay used deep level. Evenly divided among several immunoSEQ plates was the genomic DNA of each subset. Sequencing used immunoSEQ multiplex PCR; TCRdb keeps in-frame clones, though not all of them. The sample lists about 460,000 clones, more than 70% seen once, with around 13% in the top ten. Germline trimming cut 4 bases from V and 4 bases from J; bases unmatched to any gene: 19. CDR1 SGDLS and CDR2 YYNGEE come from the germline V gene. The CDR3 spans 19 residues.

The sample comprised PBMCs. The TCR comes from a woman in her 40s in good health. Some clones in this sample may be carry-over from other donors' samples. The chain carries TRBV9 and TRBJ2-1; 8 bases align to TRBD2. DNA of the CDR3: TGTGCCAGCAGCAGCCCGCCGCTACAAACTAGCGGAGGGTACAATGAGCAGTTCTTC. Its protein product is CASSSPPLQTSGGYNEQFF.